This T cell receptor beta chain was sequenced for a study of Ad26.COV2.S vaccination and SARS-CoV-2 variants. Whole-study context: Intramuscularly, Ad26.COV2.S was given either once or twice, 56 days apart. Overall study findings and caveats: Those who received vaccine or placebo ended up with similar non-spike TCR breadth. Spike-specific responses of CD8+ and CD4+ T cells were reported to display substantial breadth after vaccination.

Sequenced by immunoSEQ multiplex PCR; TCRdb stores in-frame clones only, minus some. In the table there are 300,000 to 350,000 clones, around 89% of which are singletons. Germline V gene lookup returns CDR1 SGHNT and CDR2 YYREEE (reference sequence). This CDR3 spans 16 amino acids. Trimming left V 2 bases short and J 4 bases short, with 15 bases between. With respect to this clone: Its antigen is unidentified.

Treatment in this sample: roughly 20 received Ad26.COV2.S at low or high dose, single or two shots; several received placebo; per-sample allocation not given. Vaccine and placebo recipients were sampled on day 63 after the first injection. The material sequenced was peripheral blood, taken in a trial of Ad26.COV2.S vaccine versus placebo. The chain links TRBV5-4 to TRBJ2-2; no definite D call. This receptor was obtained from a person between 18 and 65 years old who received the Ad26.COV2.S COVID-19 vaccine or a placebo. The CDR3 region is CASSLAGAIATGELFF. The CDR3 DNA is TGTGCCAGCAGCTTAGCAGGCGCCATAGCCACCGGGGAGCTGTTTTTT.